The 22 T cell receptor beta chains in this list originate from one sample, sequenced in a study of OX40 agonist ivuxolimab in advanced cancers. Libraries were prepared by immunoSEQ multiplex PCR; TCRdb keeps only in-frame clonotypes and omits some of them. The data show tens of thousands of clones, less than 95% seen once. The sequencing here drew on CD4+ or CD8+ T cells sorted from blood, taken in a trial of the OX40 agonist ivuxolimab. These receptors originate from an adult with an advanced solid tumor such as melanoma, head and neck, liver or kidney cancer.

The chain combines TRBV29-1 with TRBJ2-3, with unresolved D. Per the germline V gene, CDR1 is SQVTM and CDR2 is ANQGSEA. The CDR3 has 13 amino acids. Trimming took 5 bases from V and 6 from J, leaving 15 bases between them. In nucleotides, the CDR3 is TGCAGCGTTAAGGTTGGTCTCGACGATACGCAGTATTTT. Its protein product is CSVKVGLDDTQYF.

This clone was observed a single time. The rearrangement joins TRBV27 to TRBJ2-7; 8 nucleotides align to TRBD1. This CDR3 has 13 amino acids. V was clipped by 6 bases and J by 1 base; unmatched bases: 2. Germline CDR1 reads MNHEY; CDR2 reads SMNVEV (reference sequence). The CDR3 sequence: CASRRTGSYEQYF. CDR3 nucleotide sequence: TGTGCCAGCAGAAGGACAGGGTCCTACGAGCAGTACTTC.

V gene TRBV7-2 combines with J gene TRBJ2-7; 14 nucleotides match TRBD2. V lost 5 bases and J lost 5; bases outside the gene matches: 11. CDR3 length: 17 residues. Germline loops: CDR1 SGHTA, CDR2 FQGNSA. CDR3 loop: CASSVGGLAGVVDEQYF. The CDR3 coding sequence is TGTGCCAGCAGCGTAGGGGGACTAGCGGGAGTTGTCGACGAGCAGTACTTC.

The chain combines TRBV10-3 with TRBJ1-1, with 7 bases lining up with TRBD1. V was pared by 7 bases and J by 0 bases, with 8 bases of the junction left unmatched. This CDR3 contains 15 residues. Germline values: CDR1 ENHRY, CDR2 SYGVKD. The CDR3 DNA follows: TGTGCCATCAAAGCGGGGACAGTTATGAACACTGAAGCTTTCTTT. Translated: CAIKAGTVMNTEAFF.

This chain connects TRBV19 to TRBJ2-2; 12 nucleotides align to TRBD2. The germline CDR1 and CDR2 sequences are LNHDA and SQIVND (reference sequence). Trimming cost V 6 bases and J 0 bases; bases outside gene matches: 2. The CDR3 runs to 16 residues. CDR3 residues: CASRSSGRANTGELFF. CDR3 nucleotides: TGTGCCAGTAGGTCTAGCGGGAGGGCGAACACCGGGGAGCTGTTTTTT.

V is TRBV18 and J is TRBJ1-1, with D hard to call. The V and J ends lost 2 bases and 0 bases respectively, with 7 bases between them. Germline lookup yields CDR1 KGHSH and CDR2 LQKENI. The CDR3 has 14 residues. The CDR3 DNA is TGTGCCAGCTCACCAAGGGTTATGAACACTGAAGCTTTCTTT. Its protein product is CASSPRVMNTEAFF.

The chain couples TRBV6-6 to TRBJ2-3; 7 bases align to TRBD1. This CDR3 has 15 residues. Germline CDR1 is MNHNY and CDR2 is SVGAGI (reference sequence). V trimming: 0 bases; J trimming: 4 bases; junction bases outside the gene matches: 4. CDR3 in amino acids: CASSYSPGGPDTQYF. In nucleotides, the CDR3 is TGTGCCAGCAGTTACTCCCCAGGGGGACCAGATACGCAGTATTTT.

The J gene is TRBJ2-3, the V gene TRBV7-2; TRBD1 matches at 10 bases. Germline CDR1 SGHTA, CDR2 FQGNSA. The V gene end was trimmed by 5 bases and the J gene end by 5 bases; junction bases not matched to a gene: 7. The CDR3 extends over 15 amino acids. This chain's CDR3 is CASSPVRTGGDTQYF. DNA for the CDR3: TGTGCCAGCAGCCCGGTTAGGACAGGGGGAGATACGCAGTATTTT.

The CDR3: CASGFGFNQETQYF. The CDR3, as DNA: TGTGCTAGTGGTTTTGGATTTAACCAAGAGACCCAGTACTTC. The V gene is TRBV12-5, the J gene TRBJ2-5; the D is unclear. Between the trimmed V and J ends, which lost 3 bases and 0 bases, there was a span of 8 bases. Per the germline V gene, CDR1 is LGHNT and CDR2 is FRNRAP. The CDR3 totals 14 residues. The full variable domain, in which reference TRBV12-5 and TRBJ2-5 provide the parts outside the CDR3, is DARVTQTPRHKVTEMGQEVTMRCQPILGHNTVFWYRQTMMQGLELLAYFRNRAPLDDSGMPKDRFSAEMPDATLATLKIQPSEPRDSAVYFCASGFGFNQETQYFGPGTRLLVL.

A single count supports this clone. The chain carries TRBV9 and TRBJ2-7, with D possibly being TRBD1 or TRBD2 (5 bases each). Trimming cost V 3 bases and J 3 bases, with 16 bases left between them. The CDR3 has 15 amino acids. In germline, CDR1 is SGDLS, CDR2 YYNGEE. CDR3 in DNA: TGTGCCAGCAGCGGTTCGGGGCTACCGAACTACGAGCAGTACTTC. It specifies CASSGSGLPNYEQYF.

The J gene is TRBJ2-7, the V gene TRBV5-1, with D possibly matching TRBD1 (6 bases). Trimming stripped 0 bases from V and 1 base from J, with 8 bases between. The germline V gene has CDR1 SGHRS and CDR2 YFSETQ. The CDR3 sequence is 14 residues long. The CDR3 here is CASSLGQESYEQYF. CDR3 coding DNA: TGCGCCAGCAGCTTGGGACAGGAGTCCTACGAGCAGTACTTC.

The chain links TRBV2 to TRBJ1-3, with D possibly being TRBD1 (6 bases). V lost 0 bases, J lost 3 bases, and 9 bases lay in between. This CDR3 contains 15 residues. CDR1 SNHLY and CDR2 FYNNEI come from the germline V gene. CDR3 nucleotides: TGTGCCAGCAGTGAAGCGGGGGGCGTTGGAAACACCATATATTTT. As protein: CASSEAGGVGNTIYF. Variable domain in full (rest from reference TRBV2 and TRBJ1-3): EPEVTQTPSHQVTQMGQEVILRCVPISNHLYFYWYRQILGQKVEFLVSFYNNEISEKSEIFDDQFSVERPDGSNFTLKIRSTKLEDSAMYFCASSEAGGVGNTIYFGEGSWLTVV.

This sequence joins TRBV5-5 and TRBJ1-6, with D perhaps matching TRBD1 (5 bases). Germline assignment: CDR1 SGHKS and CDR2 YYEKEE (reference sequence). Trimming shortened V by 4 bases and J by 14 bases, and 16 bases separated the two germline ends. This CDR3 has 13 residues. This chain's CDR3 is CASSGEGRAALHF. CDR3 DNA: TGTGCCAGCAGCGGTGAGGGCAGGGCTGCCCTCCACTTT.

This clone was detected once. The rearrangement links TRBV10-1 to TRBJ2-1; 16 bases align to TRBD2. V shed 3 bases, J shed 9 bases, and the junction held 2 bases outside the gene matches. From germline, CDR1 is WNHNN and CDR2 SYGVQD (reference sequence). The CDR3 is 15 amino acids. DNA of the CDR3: TGCGCCAGCAGTGAAGGGACTAGCGGGAGGGGTGAGCAGTTCTTC. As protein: CASSEGTSGRGEQFF.

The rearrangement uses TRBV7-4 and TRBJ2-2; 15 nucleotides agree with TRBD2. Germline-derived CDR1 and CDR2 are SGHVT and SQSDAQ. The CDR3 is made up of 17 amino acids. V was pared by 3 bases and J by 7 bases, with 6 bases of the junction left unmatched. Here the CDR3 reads CASSLGLAGGLHGELFF. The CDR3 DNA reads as TGTGCCAGCAGCTTGGGACTAGCGGGAGGTTTACACGGGGAGCTGTTTTTT.

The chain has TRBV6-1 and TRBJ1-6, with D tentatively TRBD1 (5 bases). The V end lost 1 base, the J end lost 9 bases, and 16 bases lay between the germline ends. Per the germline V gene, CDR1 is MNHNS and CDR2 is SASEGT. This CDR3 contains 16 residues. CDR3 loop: CASSEVWTRPTSPLHF. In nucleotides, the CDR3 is TGTGCCAGCAGTGAAGTATGGACACGTCCTACTTCACCCCTCCACTTT.

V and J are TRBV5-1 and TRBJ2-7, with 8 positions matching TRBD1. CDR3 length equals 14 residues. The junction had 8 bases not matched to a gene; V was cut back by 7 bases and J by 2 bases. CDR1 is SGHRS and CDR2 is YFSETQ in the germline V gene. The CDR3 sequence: CASGRTGLTYEQYF. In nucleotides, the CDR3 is TGCGCCAGCGGTCGGACAGGGCTAACCTACGAGCAGTACTTC. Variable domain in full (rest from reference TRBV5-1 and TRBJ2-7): KAGVTQTPRYLIKTRGQQVTLSCSPISGHRSVSWYQQTPGQGLQFLFEYFSETQRNKGNFPGRFSGRQFSNSRSEMNVSTLELGDSALYLCASGRTGLTYEQYFGPGTRLTVT.

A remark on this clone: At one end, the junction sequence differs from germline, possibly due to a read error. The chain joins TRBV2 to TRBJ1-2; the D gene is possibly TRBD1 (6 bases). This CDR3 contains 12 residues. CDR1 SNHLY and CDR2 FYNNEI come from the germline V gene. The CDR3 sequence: CASSEGGDKVFF. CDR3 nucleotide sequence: TGTGCCAGCAGCGAGGGGGGGGACAAGGTGTTCTTC.

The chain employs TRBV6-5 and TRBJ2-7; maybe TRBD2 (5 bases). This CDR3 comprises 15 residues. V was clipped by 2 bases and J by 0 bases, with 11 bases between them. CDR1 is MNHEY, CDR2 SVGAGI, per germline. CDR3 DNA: TGTGCCAGCAGTTACAGCGAAGGGAGCTCCTACGAGCAGTACTTC. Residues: CASSYSEGSSYEQYF.

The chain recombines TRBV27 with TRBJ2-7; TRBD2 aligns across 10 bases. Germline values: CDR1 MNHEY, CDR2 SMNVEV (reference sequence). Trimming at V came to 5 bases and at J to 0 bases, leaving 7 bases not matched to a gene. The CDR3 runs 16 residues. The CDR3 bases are TGTGCCAGCAGTACTCCGTCTAGCGGGGGCTCCTACGAGCAGTACTTC. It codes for CASSTPSSGGSYEQYF.

The CDR3 DNA reads as TGTGCCAGCAGCCCCGGACAGATGTCCTACGAGCAGTACTTC. It specifies CASSPGQMSYEQYF. The chain combines TRBV7-9 with TRBJ2-7, with D tentatively TRBD1 (6 bases). Germline V CDR1 and CDR2: SEHNR, FQNEAQ (reference sequence). This CDR3 is 14 amino acids long. Trimming shortened V by 5 bases and J by 1 base, and 12 bases separated the two germline ends. The whole variable domain, remainder taken from reference TRBV7-9 and TRBJ2-7, is DTGVSQNPRHKITKRGQNVTFRCDPISEHNRLYWYRQTLGQGPEFLTYFQNEAQLEKSRLLSDRFSAERPKGSFSTLEIQRTEQGDSAMYLCASSPGQMSYEQYFGPGTRLTVT.

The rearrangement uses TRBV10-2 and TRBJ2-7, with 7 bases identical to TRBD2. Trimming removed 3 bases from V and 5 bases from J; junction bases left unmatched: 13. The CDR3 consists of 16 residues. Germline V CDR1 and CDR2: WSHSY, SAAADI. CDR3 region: CASSDGREFGIDEQYF. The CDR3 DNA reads TGCGCCAGCAGTGATGGGAGGGAATTTGGGATCGACGAGCAGTACTTC.